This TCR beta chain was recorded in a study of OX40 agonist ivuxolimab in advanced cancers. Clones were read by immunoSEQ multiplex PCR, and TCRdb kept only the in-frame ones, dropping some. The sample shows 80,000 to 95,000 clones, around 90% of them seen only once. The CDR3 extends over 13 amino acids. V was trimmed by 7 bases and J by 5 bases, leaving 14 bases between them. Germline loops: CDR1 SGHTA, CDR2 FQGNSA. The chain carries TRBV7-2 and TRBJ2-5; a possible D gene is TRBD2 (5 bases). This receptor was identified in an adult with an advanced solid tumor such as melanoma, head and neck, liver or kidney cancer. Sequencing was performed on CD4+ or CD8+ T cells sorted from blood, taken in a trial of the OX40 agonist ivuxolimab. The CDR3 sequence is CASTLAGPETQYF. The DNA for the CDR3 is TGTGCCAGCACCCTGGCGGGCCCGGAGACCCAGTACTTC.